This T cell receptor (beta chain) originates from a study of Graves' ophthalmopathy and Graves' hyperthyroidism. Regarding the study as a whole: Blood also carried most expanded thyroid clonotypes exceeding 0.001 frequency.

Of note for this clonotype: No antigen is known for it.

V shed 0 bases and J shed 3 bases, with 12 bases lying between them. CDR1 is MNHNS and CDR2 is SASEGT in the germline V gene. The CDR3 is made up of 15 amino acids. Amplified TCR beta CDR3 regions were obtained using RNA transcripts as template. An opening RT-PCR round employed HTBI primers and preceded a second-round multiplex PCR. TCRdb analysed the multiplex PCR reads with MiXCR anew, one entry per CDR3 protein. The sample holds a few hundred thousand distinct CDR3 sequences; roughly 15% are singletons and the top ten take 2.4%. The chain recombines TRBV6-1 with TRBJ2-7; D unresolved. The source is an adult woman with stable Graves' hyperthyroidism. Sequencing was carried out using peripheral blood. Written as DNA, the CDR3 is TGTGCCAGCAGTGAAGCGGTCGGATCCTACTACGAGCAGTACTTC. This gives the protein CASSEAVGSYYEQYF.